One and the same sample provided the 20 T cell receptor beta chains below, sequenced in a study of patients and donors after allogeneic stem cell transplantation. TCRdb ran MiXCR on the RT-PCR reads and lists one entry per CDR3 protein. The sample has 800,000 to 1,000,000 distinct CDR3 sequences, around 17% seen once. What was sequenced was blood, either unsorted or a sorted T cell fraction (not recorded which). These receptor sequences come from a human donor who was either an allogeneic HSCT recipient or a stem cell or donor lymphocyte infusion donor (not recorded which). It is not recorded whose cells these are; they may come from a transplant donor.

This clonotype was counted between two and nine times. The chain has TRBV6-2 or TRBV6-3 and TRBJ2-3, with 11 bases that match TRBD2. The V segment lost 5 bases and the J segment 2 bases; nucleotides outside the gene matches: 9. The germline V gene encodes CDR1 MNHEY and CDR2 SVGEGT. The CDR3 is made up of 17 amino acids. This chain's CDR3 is CASSTNGLAGFTDTQYF. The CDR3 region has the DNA TGTGCCAGCAGTACTAATGGACTAGCGGGTTTCACAGATACGCAGTATTTT.

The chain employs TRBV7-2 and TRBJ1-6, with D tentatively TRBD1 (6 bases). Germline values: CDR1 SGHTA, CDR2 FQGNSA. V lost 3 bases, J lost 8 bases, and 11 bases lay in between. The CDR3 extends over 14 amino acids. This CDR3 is CASSLQGKYSPLHF. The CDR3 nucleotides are TGTGCCAGCAGCTTGCAGGGGAAGTATTCACCCCTCCACTTT. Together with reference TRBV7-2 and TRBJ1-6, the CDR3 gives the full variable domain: GAGVSQSPSNKVTEKGKDVELRCDPISGHTALYWYRQSLGQGLEFLIYFQGNSAPDKSGLPSDRFSAERTGGSVSTLTIQRTQQEDSAVYLCASSLQGKYSPLHFGNGTRLTVT.

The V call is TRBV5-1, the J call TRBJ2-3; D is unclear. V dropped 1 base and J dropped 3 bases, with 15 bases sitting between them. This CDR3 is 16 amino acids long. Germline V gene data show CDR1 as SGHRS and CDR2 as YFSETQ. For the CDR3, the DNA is TGCGCCAGCAGCTTGACGTCGTCTGGTTGGACAGATACGCAGTATTTT. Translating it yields CASSLTSSGWTDTQYF.

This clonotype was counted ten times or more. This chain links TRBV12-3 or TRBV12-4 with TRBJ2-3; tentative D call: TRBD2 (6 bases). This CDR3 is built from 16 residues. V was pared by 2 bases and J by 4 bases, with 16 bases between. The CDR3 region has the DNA TGTGCCAGCAGTTTATTGACTAGAATGACGCCAGATACGCAGTATTTT. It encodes CASSLLTRMTPDTQYF.

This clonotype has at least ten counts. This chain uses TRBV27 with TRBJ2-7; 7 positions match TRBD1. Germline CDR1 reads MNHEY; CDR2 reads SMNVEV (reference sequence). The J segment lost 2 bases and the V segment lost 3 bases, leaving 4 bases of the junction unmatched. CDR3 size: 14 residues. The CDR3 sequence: CASSLSTGAYEQYF. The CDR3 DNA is TGTGCCAGCAGTTTGTCTACAGGGGCCTACGAGCAGTACTTC.

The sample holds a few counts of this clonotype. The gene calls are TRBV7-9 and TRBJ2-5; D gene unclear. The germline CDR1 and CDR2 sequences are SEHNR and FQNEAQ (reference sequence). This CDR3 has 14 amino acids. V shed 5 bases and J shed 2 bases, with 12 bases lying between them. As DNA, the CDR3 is TGTGCCAGCAGCCAGTCGGATCTACAAGAGACCCAGTACTTC. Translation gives CASSQSDLQETQYF.

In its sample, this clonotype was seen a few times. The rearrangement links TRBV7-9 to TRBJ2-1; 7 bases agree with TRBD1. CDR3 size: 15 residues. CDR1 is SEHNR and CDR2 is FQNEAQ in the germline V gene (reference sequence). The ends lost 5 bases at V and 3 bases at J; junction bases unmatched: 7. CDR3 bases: TGTGCCAGCAGCCCAAGACAGGGATTCTACAATGAGCAGTTCTTC. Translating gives CASSPRQGFYNEQFF.

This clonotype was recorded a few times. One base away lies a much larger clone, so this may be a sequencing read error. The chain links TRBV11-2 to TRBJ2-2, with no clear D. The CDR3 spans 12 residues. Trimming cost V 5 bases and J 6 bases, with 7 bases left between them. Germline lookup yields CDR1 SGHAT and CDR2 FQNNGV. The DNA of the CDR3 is TGTGCCAGCAGCCCCCCCTCCGGGGAGCTGTTTTTT. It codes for CASSPPSGELFF.

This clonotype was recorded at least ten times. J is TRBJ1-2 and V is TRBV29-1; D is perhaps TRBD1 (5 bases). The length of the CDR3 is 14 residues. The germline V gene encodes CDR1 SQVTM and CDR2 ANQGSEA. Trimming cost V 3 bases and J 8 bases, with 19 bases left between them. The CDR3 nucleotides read TGCAGCGTTGACCCCGTAGAGGGCCGGGGGGGCTACACCTTC. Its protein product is CSVDPVEGRGGYTF. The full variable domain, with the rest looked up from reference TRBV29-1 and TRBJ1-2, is SAVISQKPSRDICQRGTSLTIQCQVDSQVTMMFWYRQQPGQSLTLIATANQGSEATYESGFVIDKFPISRPNLTFSTLTVSNMSPEDSSIYLCSVDPVEGRGGYTFGSGTRLTVV.

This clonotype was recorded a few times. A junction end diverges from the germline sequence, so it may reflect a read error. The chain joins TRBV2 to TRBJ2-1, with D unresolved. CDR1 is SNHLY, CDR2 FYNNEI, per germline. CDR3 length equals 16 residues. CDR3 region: CVSSERAYRSYNEQFF. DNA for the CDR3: TGTGTCAGCAGTGAACGGGCCTACCGCTCCTACAATGAGCAGTTCTTC.

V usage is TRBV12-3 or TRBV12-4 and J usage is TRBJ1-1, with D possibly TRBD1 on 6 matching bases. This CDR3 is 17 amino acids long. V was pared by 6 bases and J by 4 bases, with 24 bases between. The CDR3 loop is CASRPEGRNRVVTEAFF. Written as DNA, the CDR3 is TGTGCCAGCAGACCAGAGGGTCGGAACAGGGTGGTCACTGAAGCTTTCTTT.

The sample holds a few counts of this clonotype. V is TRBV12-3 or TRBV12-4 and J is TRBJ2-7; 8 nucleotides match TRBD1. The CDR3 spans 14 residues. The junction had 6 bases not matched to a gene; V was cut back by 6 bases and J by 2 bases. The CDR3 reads CASRLLQGAYEQYF. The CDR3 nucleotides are TGTGCCAGCAGGCTCCTACAGGGGGCCTACGAGCAGTACTTC.

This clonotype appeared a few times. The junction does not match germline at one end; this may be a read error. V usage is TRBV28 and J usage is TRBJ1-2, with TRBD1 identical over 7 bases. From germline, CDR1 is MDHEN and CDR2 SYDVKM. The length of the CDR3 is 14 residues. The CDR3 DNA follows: TGTGCCAGCGGTTTGACAGGGTATGACTATGGCTACACCTTC. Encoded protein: CASGLTGYDYGYTF.

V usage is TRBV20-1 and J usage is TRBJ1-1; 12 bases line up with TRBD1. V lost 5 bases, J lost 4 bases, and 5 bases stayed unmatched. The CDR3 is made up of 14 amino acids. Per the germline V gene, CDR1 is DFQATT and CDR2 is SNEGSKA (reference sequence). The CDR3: CSAGGTGGLTEAFF. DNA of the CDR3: TGCAGTGCTGGTGGGACAGGGGGCCTCACTGAAGCTTTCTTT.

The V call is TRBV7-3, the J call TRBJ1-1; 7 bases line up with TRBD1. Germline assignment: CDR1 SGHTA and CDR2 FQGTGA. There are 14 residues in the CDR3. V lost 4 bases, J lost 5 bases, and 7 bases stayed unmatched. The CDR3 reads CASSSHRGKTEAFF. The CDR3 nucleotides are TGTGCCAGCAGCTCCCACAGGGGTAAGACTGAAGCTTTCTTT.

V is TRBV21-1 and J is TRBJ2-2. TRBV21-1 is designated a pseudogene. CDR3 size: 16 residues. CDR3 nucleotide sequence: TGTGCCAGCAGCCTGGGTGGGGACGCGAACACCGGGGAGCTGTTTTTT. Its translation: CASSLGGDANTGELFF.

CDR3 residues: CASSYRMVNTEAFF. The CDR3 coding sequence is TGTGCCAGCAGTTACAGAATGGTGAACACTGAAGCTTTCTTT. V usage is TRBV6-2 or TRBV6-3 and J usage is TRBJ1-1; no clear D. From germline, CDR1 is MNHEY and CDR2 SVGEGT. This CDR3 is built from 14 residues. The V gene lost 2 bases and the J gene lost 0 bases, with 7 bases spanning the gap.

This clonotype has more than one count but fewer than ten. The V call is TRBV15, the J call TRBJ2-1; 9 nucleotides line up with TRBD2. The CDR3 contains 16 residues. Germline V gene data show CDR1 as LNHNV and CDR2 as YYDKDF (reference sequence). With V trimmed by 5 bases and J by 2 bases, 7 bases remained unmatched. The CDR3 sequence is CATSGGTSNPYNEQFF. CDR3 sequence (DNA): TGTGCCACCAGCGGAGGGACTAGCAACCCCTACAATGAGCAGTTCTTC.

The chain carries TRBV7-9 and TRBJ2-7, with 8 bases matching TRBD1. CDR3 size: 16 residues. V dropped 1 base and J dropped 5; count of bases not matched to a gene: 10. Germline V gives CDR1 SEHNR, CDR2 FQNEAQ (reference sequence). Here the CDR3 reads CASSLEFGAGGHEQYF. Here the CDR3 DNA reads TGTGCCAGCAGCTTAGAATTCGGGGCAGGGGGCCACGAGCAGTACTTC.

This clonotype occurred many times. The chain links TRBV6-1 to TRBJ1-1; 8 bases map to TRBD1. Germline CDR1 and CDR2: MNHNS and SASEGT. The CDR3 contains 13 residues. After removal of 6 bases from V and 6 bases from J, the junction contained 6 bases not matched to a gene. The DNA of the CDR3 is TGTGCCAGCAGGATCGACAGGGGAGCTGAAGCTTTCTTT. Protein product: CASRIDRGAEAFF.